The 22 T cell receptor beta chains below all came from one sample that was sequenced in a study of shared clonotypes between healthy human individuals. Profiling relied on immunoSEQ multiplex PCR, and the TCRdb table lists in-frame clones only, not all of them. The sample yields 400,000 to 500,000 clones, 60% to 85% seen once. Sample: PBMCs. The receptors derive from a woman aged 40 to 49 in good health. Some clones in this sample may be carry-over from other donors' samples.

The rearrangement joins TRBV6-1 to TRBJ2-7, with D perhaps matching TRBD1 (6 bases). V lost 6 bases and J 1 base, leaving 13 bases between the germline ends. From germline, CDR1 is MNHNS and CDR2 SASEGT. The CDR3 is 14 residues long. The CDR3 is CASSSGVVSYEQYF. CDR3 nucleotide sequence: TGTGCCAGCAGCTCAGGGGTGGTATCCTACGAGCAGTACTTC.

The chain combines TRBV5-4 with TRBJ1-5; D is perhaps TRBD1 (5 bases). This CDR3 comprises 14 residues. Germline CDR1 reads SGHNT; CDR2 reads YYREEE (reference sequence). The V gene lost 3 bases and the J gene lost 6 bases, with 13 bases spanning the gap. CDR3 protein: CASSSGGGGQPQHF. In nucleotides, the CDR3 is TGTGCCAGCAGCTCCGGTGGGGGTGGTCAGCCCCAGCATTTT.

The rearrangement joins TRBV6-5 to TRBJ2-1, with 8 bases that match TRBD2. CDR1 MNHEY and CDR2 SVGAGI come from the germline V gene. This CDR3 spans 15 amino acids. The ends lost 0 bases at V and 10 bases at J; junction bases unmatched: 8. CDR3 bases: TGTGCCAGCAGTTACTCAGCGGGAGCGGGCTACGAGCAGTTCTTC. This gives the protein CASSYSAGAGYEQFF.

About this clone itself: This sequence is one base from a far larger clone and is likely a read error. The V and J genes are TRBV25-1 and TRBJ2-7; no clear D. The CDR3 has 15 amino acids. The germline gives CDR1 MGHDK, CDR2 SYGVNS. The CDR3 coding sequence is TGTACCAGCAGTGGCCCCCTGGAGAACTCCTACGAGCAGTACTTC. It yields the protein CTSSGPLENSYEQYF.

The sample holds many counts of this clone. V and J are TRBV27 and TRBJ2-3, with 8 bases identical to TRBD2. Germline CDR1 reads MNHEY; CDR2 reads SMNVEV (reference sequence). Trimming took 6 bases from V and 8 from J; bases not matched to a gene: 13. This CDR3 has 15 amino acids. This chain's CDR3 is CASSRPGAGDSTQYF. Here the CDR3 DNA reads TGTGCCAGCAGCCGCCCGGGAGCGGGAGATAGTACGCAGTATTTT.

V and J are TRBV4-1 and TRBJ1-2; perhaps TRBD1 as D (5 bases). Germline assignment: CDR1 MGHRA and CDR2 YSYEKL. The CDR3 is 14 amino acids. Trimming removed 2 bases from V and 4 bases from J, with 11 bases in between. Written as DNA, the CDR3 is TGCGCCAGCAGCCAACAGGGCTCCTCCTATGGCTACACCTTC. Protein: CASSQQGSSYGYTF.

This CDR3 reads CSARLAGGHEQYF. CDR3 bases: TGCAGCGCGAGACTAGCGGGAGGTCACGAGCAGTACTTC. The chain carries TRBV29-1 and TRBJ2-7; TRBD2 matches at 13 bases. Germline CDR1 SQVTM, CDR2 ANQGSEA. This CDR3 has 13 amino acids. V trimming: 7 bases; J trimming: 5 bases; junction bases outside the gene matches: 5.

The rearrangement uses TRBV5-4 and TRBJ2-7; D not certain. The germline V and J ends were trimmed by 1 base and 0 bases, with 8 bases remaining between them. The CDR3 covers 14 residues. Germline V gene data show CDR1 as SGHNT and CDR2 as YYREEE (reference sequence). CDR3 DNA sequence: TGTGCCAGCAGCTTGTTAGGGAACTCCTACGAGCAGTACTTC. Encoded protein: CASSLLGNSYEQYF.

CDR3 protein: CASSLTSAAYEQYF. CDR3 in DNA: TGCGCCAGCAGCTTGACTAGCGCTGCCTACGAGCAGTACTTC. This chain joins TRBV5-1 and TRBJ2-7, with 7 bases fitting TRBD2. Trimming removed 1 base from V and 2 bases from J; junction bases left unmatched: 3. In germline, CDR1 is SGHRS, CDR2 YFSETQ. The CDR3 contains 14 residues.

The rearrangement joins TRBV5-6 to TRBJ2-7; TRBD2 agrees at 10 bases. CDR3 length equals 14 residues. Germline loops: CDR1 SGHDT, CDR2 YYEEEE. Losses at the gene ends were 0 bases for V and 4 bases for J; bases not matched to a gene: 1. The CDR3 DNA reads as TGTGCCAGCAGCTTGGCTAGCGGGAGTTACGAGCAGTACTTC. Translation: CASSLASGSYEQYF.

The rearrangement links TRBV19 to TRBJ1-5, with TRBD1 as a possible D gene (5 bases). Trimming took off 3 bases at V and 1 base at J, with 16 bases between the two ends. CDR1 LNHDA and CDR2 SQIVND come from the germline V gene (reference sequence). This CDR3 contains 17 residues. The CDR3 protein is CASSIGRQIRSNQPQHF. The CDR3 bases are TGTGCCAGTAGTATTGGGCGACAGATAAGAAGCAATCAGCCCCAGCATTTT. The full variable domain, completed using reference TRBV19 and TRBJ1-5, is DGGITQSPKYLFRKEGQNVTLSCEQNLNHDAMYWYRQDPGQGLRLIYYSQIVNDFQKGDIAEGYSVSREKKESFPLTVTSAQKNPTAFYLCASSIGRQIRSNQPQHFGDGTRLSIL.

With regard to this clone: A much larger clone differs from this one at a single base, so this may be a read error. At the DNA level, this CDR3 is encoded by other sequences in the same sample as well. The chain has TRBV20-1 and TRBJ1-2; no clear D gene. The CDR3 spans 11 residues. CDR1 DFQATT and CDR2 SNEGSKA come from the germline V gene (reference sequence). The V gene lost 6 bases and the J gene lost 13 bases, with 18 bases spanning the gap. The CDR3 coding sequence is TGCAGTGCCAGTCCGGGCGCCTCGGGCACCTTC. Amino acids: CSASPGASGTF.

The V call is TRBV30, the J call TRBJ1-3; TRBD1 might be the D (6 bases). V was clipped by 3 bases and J by 4 bases, with 10 bases between them. Germline lookup yields CDR1 GTSNPN and CDR2 SVGIG (reference sequence). CDR3 size: 13 residues. The CDR3 DNA reads as TGTGCCTGGAGCACAGGGTTAGGAAACACCATATATTTT. It translates to CAWSTGLGNTIYF.

The table lists this clone with many counts. This rearrangement joins TRBV30 to TRBJ1-1, with D possibly TRBD1 on 5 matching bases. CDR1 is GTSNPN, CDR2 SVGIG, per germline (reference sequence). The ends were cut back, 4 bases at V and 4 bases at J, with 13 bases in the middle. This CDR3 spans 13 amino acids. The CDR3 DNA reads as TGTGCCTGGATTTCGGGGGAGGTCACTGAAGCTTTCTTT. As protein: CAWISGEVTEAFF. The full variable domain, completed using reference TRBV30 and TRBJ1-1, is SQTIHQWPATLVQPVGSPLSLECTVEGTSNPNLYWYRQAAGRGLQLLFYSVGIGQISSEVPQNLSASRPQDRQFILSSKKLLLSDSGFYLCAWISGEVTEAFFGQGTRLTVV.

The V gene is TRBV19, the J gene TRBJ1-4, with 10 bases lining up with TRBD1. Trimming at V came to 5 bases and at J to 6 bases, leaving 9 bases not matched to a gene. The CDR3 extends over 16 amino acids. The germline gives CDR1 LNHDA, CDR2 SQIVND (reference sequence). The DNA of the CDR3 is TGTGCCAGTAGTTCGACGACAGGGGGCGGGGATGAAAAACTGTTTTTT. Amino acid sequence: CASSSTTGGGDEKLFF.

A few counts support this clone. The chain has TRBV6-5 and TRBJ1-4, with TRBD1 matching 11 bases. CDR3 length: 13 amino acids. CDR1 MNHEY and CDR2 SVGAGI come from the germline V gene. V lost 6 bases to trimming and J lost 8 bases; unmatched junction nucleotides: 2. In DNA form, the CDR3 reads TGTGCCAGCAGCCGGGACAGGGGGGAAAAACTGTTTTTT. Its protein product is CASSRDRGEKLFF.

The chain is built from TRBV19 and TRBJ1-1; D is possibly TRBD1 (6 bases). The CDR3 runs to 16 residues. With 1 base removed from V and 0 bases from J, the gap between germline ends came to 12 bases. Germline lookup yields CDR1 LNHDA and CDR2 SQIVND (reference sequence). In nucleotides, the CDR3 is TGTGCCAGTAGTATAGCTCGGGGGGCCGTGAACACTGAAGCTTTCTTT. Translated: CASSIARGAVNTEAFF.

The V and J genes are TRBV7-9 and TRBJ2-7; D is unclear. The V and J ends lost 5 bases and 2 bases respectively, with 7 bases between them. Germline loops: CDR1 SEHNR, CDR2 FQNEAQ (reference sequence). This CDR3 is built from 12 residues. CDR3 region: CASSKGTYEQYF. CDR3 coding DNA: TGTGCCAGCAGCAAAGGGACCTACGAGCAGTACTTC.

This sequence joins TRBV11-2 and TRBJ1-3; no firm D call. V lost 2 bases, J lost 1 base, and 9 bases lay in between. CDR3 size: 15 residues. CDR1 and CDR2 (germline): SGHAT, FQNNGV. CDR3 loop: CASSLMGESGNTIYF. Written as DNA, the CDR3 is TGTGCCAGCAGCTTAATGGGCGAATCTGGAAACACCATATATTTT.

The CDR3 DNA reads as TGCAGCGGCGGGCTAGCGGGAGGGCCCGGGGAGCTGTTTTTT. Residues: CSGGLAGGPGELFF. This sequence joins TRBV29-1 and TRBJ2-2; the match to TRBD2 covers 12 bases. Losses at the gene ends were 7 bases for V and 6 bases for J; bases not matched to a gene: 6. Germline assignment: CDR1 SQVTM and CDR2 ANQGSEA. The CDR3 extends over 14 amino acids.

This clone was picked up a small number of times. The J gene is TRBJ2-7, the V gene TRBV29-1; D perhaps matches TRBD1 (6 bases). The germline V gene has CDR1 SQVTM and CDR2 ANQGSEA. V was clipped by 5 bases and J by 6 bases, with 11 bases between them. The CDR3 loop spans 11 amino acids. Here the CDR3 reads CSVTTGPEQYF. CDR3 bases: TGCAGCGTTACTACAGGGCCCGAGCAGTACTTC.

With respect to this clone: A much larger clone lies one base from this, so it may be a read error. Other DNA sequences from this sample encode an identical CDR3 as well. The chain links TRBV30 to TRBJ2-3, with D unclear. CDR1 and CDR2 (germline): GTSNPN, SVGIG (reference sequence). V dropped 1 base and J dropped 6 bases, with 8 bases sitting between them. There are 12 residues in the CDR3. CDR3 coding DNA: TGTGCCTGGAGTGCCACGACGGATACGCAGTATTTT. The encoded protein is CAWSATTDTQYF.